The 29 T cell receptor beta chains in this list originate from one sample, sequenced in a study of vaccination effects on CD4 cells after COVID-19. The table came from immunoSEQ multiplex PCR; TCRdb's copy has only in-frame clones and leaves some out. Of roughly 40,000 clones in the sample, around two thirds were seen once. These receptors are not linked to any known antigen. Isolation of CD4+ T cells took place after less than twelve days of culture. Two doses of BNT162b2 or mRNA-1273 vaccine were administered to participants. The source material was CD4+ T cells from PBMCs cultured without peptide, sampled after COVID-19 vaccination. The receptors here all came from a human donor who received a COVID-19 vaccine.

In this sample, this clone turned up once. V usage is TRBV6-5 and J usage is TRBJ2-3; D perhaps matches TRBD2 (6 bases). The germline gives CDR1 MNHEY, CDR2 SVGAGI. The CDR3 extends over 13 amino acids. The V end lost 6 bases, the J end lost 6 bases, and 13 bases lay between the germline ends. CDR3 coding DNA: TGTGCCAGCAGGGCCGGGACTCCGGATACGCAGTATTTT. Translation gives CASRAGTPDTQYF.

J is TRBJ1-5 and V is TRBV6-5, with D perhaps TRBD1 (5 bases). Trimming stripped 0 bases from V and 1 base from J, with 7 bases between. The CDR3 sequence is 15 residues long. Per the germline V gene, CDR1 is MNHEY and CDR2 is SVGAGI. CDR3 region: CASSYSRQSNQPQHF. CDR3 DNA: TGTGCCAGCAGTTACTCACGACAGAGCAATCAGCCCCAGCATTTT.

This clone was found a few times. The rearrangement joins TRBV7-8 to TRBJ1-3; D remains ambiguous. Trimming left V 6 bases short and J 0 bases short, with 12 bases between. Germline loops: CDR1 SGHVS, CDR2 FQNEAQ. This CDR3 has 15 residues. The CDR3 DNA follows: TGTGCCAGCAGTATCTCGATGGCCTCTGGAAACACCATATATTTT. Translated: CASSISMASGNTIYF.

The chain has TRBV30 and TRBJ1-2; D possibly corresponds to TRBD1 (5 bases). Trimming left V 4 bases short and J 4 bases short, with 13 bases between. The CDR3 runs to 13 residues. From germline, CDR1 is GTSNPN and CDR2 SVGIG (reference sequence). The CDR3 DNA is TGTGCCTGGAATTGGGGCTCGGGCTATGGCTACACCTTC. Translating gives CAWNWGSGYGYTF.

V usage is TRBV6-5 and J usage is TRBJ1-2; 8 bases fit TRBD1. CDR1 is MNHEY, CDR2 SVGAGI, per germline. This CDR3 has 14 residues. J was trimmed by 8 bases and V by 6 bases; bases with no gene match: 11. CDR3 sequence reads: CASRPGQQGDGYTF. CDR3 sequence (DNA): TGTGCCAGCAGGCCCGGTCAACAGGGGGACGGCTACACCTTC.

This chain joins TRBV6-5 and TRBJ2-7; TRBD2 agrees at 7 bases. Per the germline V gene, CDR1 is MNHEY and CDR2 is SVGAGI. The J segment lost 3 bases and the V segment lost 0 bases, leaving 5 bases of the junction unmatched. This CDR3 spans 15 amino acids. CDR3 coding DNA: TGTGCCAGCAGTTACTCCCGACTAGCCTACTACGAGCAGTACTTC. The encoded protein is CASSYSRLAYYEQYF.

This clone turned up a few times. The chain is built from TRBV5-4 and TRBJ2-2; the D gene is possibly TRBD1 (5 bases). V was pared by 4 bases and J by 2 bases, with 9 bases between. Per the germline V gene, CDR1 is SGHNT and CDR2 is YYREEE (reference sequence). The CDR3 covers 14 residues. The CDR3 sequence: CASSPRTNTGELFF. Written as DNA, the CDR3 is TGTGCCAGCAGCCCTCGGACAAACACCGGGGAGCTGTTTTTT.

This chain uses TRBV7-9 with TRBJ1-5; unclear D gene. This CDR3 spans 13 amino acids. Germline values: CDR1 SEHNR, CDR2 FQNEAQ (reference sequence). Trimming shortened V by 1 base and J by 5 bases, and 6 bases separated the two germline ends. The CDR3: CASSLGTYQPQHF. In DNA form, the CDR3 reads TGTGCCAGCAGCTTAGGCACTTATCAGCCCCAGCATTTT.

This chain uses TRBV4-1 with TRBJ2-1; 8 nucleotides align to TRBD2. This CDR3 comprises 18 residues. Germline V CDR1 and CDR2: MGHRA, YSYEKL. Losses at the gene ends were 0 bases for V and 9 bases for J; bases not matched to a gene: 16. As DNA, the CDR3 is TGCGCCAGCAGCCAAGATCAGTGGAGCGGGAGAAGGGGCGGTGAGCAGTTCTTC. Its translation is CASSQDQWSGRRGGEQFF.

V is TRBV5-1 and J is TRBJ2-5; TRBD1 is a possible D gene (6 bases). CDR3 size: 13 residues. V was cut by 3 bases and J by 4 bases, with 10 bases left in between. Looked up from germline, CDR1 is SGHRS and CDR2 is YFSETQ. Here the CDR3 reads CASSSGTPETQYF. CDR3 nucleotide sequence: TGCGCCAGCAGCTCCGGGACACCAGAGACCCAGTACTTC.

V and J are TRBV19 and TRBJ2-5; D remains ambiguous. V lost 3 bases to trimming and J lost 1 base, with 9 bases between them. This CDR3 contains 14 residues. The V gene's germline CDR1 is LNHDA and CDR2 SQIVND (reference sequence). CDR3 DNA sequence: TGTGCCAGTAGTATCAGCGCAGGCCAAGAGACCCAGTACTTC. Translating gives CASSISAGQETQYF.

The V and J genes are TRBV3-1 (or the pseudogene TRBV3-2) and TRBJ2-7, with a possible D match to TRBD1 (6 bases). V lost 0 bases and J 11 bases, leaving 11 bases between the germline ends. This CDR3 has 12 amino acids. Looked up from germline, CDR1 is LGHDT and CDR2 is YNNKEL (reference sequence). The CDR3 DNA is TGTGCCAGCAGCCAAGATAGGTACAGGGAGTACTTC. It encodes CASSQDRYREYF.

The CDR3 DNA reads as TGTGCCAGCAGCCATCTAGCGGGGCGTGGTGAGCAGTTCTTC. This sequence encodes CASSHLAGRGEQFF. The chain carries TRBV5-8 and TRBJ2-1, with 9 positions matching TRBD2. The trim removed 4 bases at V and 9 bases at J, leaving 8 bases unmatched. The CDR3 is made up of 14 amino acids. The germline gives CDR1 SGHTS, CDR2 YDEGEE.

The CDR3 protein is CASIRDRGTYNSPLHF. DNA for the CDR3: TGTGCCAGCATCCGGGACAGGGGCACCTATAATTCACCCCTCCACTTT. J is TRBJ1-6 and V is TRBV2; 10 nucleotides agree with TRBD1. The germline V gene has CDR1 SNHLY and CDR2 FYNNEI. The ends lost 7 bases at V and 2 bases at J; junction bases unmatched: 5. The CDR3 extends over 16 amino acids.

CDR3 residues: CASRQTGLRDIYEQYF. In DNA form, the CDR3 reads TGTGCCAGTAGGCAAACAGGGTTGAGGGATATCTACGAGCAGTACTTC. The chain combines TRBV19 with TRBJ2-7; D might be TRBD1 (6 bases). Trimming removed 6 bases from V and 3 bases from J, with 21 bases in between. CDR1 is LNHDA, CDR2 SQIVND, per germline (reference sequence). The CDR3 extends over 16 amino acids.

The gene calls are TRBV6-5 and TRBJ2-3; TRBD1 aligns across 7 bases. Germline V gives CDR1 MNHEY, CDR2 SVGAGI. CDR3 length equals 14 residues. This CDR3 is CVTSRGLYTDTQYF. For the CDR3, the DNA is TGTGTGACTTCTAGGGGGCTCTACACAGATACGCAGTATTTT.

The V and J genes are TRBV6-5 and TRBJ1-1, with D perhaps TRBD1 (5 bases). This CDR3 comprises 14 residues. V lost 2 bases, J lost 4 bases, and 11 bases lay in between. Germline-derived CDR1 and CDR2 are MNHEY and SVGAGI. DNA of the CDR3: TGTGCCAGCAGTTACGGGGCGCCGGCCACTGAAGCTTTCTTT. Protein sequence: CASSYGAPATEAFF.

This clone has just a few counts. The V call is TRBV30, the J call TRBJ1-3, with D maybe TRBD1 (5 bases). Trimming removed 4 bases at V and 3 bases at J, with 10 bases between. Germline V gives CDR1 GTSNPN, CDR2 SVGIG (reference sequence). The CDR3 spans 13 residues. For the CDR3, the DNA is TGTGCCTGGACAGGGTGGAGTGGAAACACCATATATTTT. Protein sequence: CAWTGWSGNTIYF.

This chain links TRBV6-2 or TRBV6-3 with TRBJ2-2, with D perhaps matching TRBD1 or TRBD2 (6 bases each). Trimming took off 3 bases at V and 3 bases at J, with 17 bases between the two ends. There are 17 residues in the CDR3. From germline, CDR1 is MNHEY and CDR2 SVGEGT. The CDR3 DNA reads as TGTGCCAGCAGTTATTCTCTGGCAGGGGACTACACCGGGGAGCTGTTTTTT. This translates into CASSYSLAGDYTGELFF.

V and J are TRBV6-4 and TRBJ2-6; TRBD2 matches 7 bases. Per germline, CDR1 MRHNA and CDR2 SNTAGT. The length of the CDR3 is 17 residues. J was trimmed by 4 bases and V by 4 bases; bases with no gene match: 10. CDR3 sequence: CASSVVAGVTGANVLTF. Here the CDR3 DNA reads TGTGCCAGCAGTGTTGTGGCGGGAGTGACCGGGGCCAACGTCCTGACTTTC.

The rearrangement links TRBV11-1 to TRBJ1-2; possibly TRBD1 for D (6 bases). Germline V gives CDR1 SGHAT, CDR2 FQDESV (reference sequence). Trimming cost V 1 base and J 8 bases, with 17 bases left between them. This CDR3 has 15 amino acids. DNA of the CDR3: TGTGCCAGCAGCTTAGAAGGGAGTCCAGGGGACGGCTACACCTTC. It yields the protein CASSLEGSPGDGYTF. Drawing the rest from reference TRBV11-1 and TRBJ1-2, the complete variable domain is EAEVAQSPRYKITEKSQAVAFWCDPISGHATLYWYRQILGQGPELLVQFQDESVVDDSQLPKDRFSAERLKGVDSTLKIQPAELGDSAMYLCASSLEGSPGDGYTFGSGTRLTVV.

The V gene is TRBV5-1, the J gene TRBJ1-4; D is possibly TRBD1 (5 bases). Germline V CDR1 and CDR2: SGHRS, YFSETQ. V lost 4 bases to trimming and J lost 4 bases, with 14 bases between them. This CDR3 is 15 amino acids long. The CDR3 region is CASSGSGTGNEKLFF. The CDR3 DNA follows: TGCGCCAGCAGCGGATCCGGGACGGGTAATGAAAAACTGTTTTTT. Full variable domain (missing parts from reference TRBV5-1 and TRBJ1-4): KAGVTQTPRYLIKTRGQQVTLSCSPISGHRSVSWYQQTPGQGLQFLFEYFSETQRNKGNFPGRFSGRQFSNSRSEMNVSTLELGDSALYLCASSGSGTGNEKLFFGSGTQLSVL.

This clone has just a few counts. The chain has TRBV10-2 and TRBJ2-7; D not certain. CDR3 length: 16 residues. V dropped 0 bases and J dropped 2 bases, with 14 bases sitting between them. Germline CDR1 reads WSHSY; CDR2 reads SAAADI. This CDR3 is CASSESGLSMAYEQYF. The CDR3 coding sequence is TGCGCCAGCAGTGAGTCAGGGTTAAGTATGGCCTACGAGCAGTACTTC.

The chain couples TRBV10-2 to TRBJ1-5; D unclear. This CDR3 region has 12 residues. The V gene's germline CDR1 is WSHSY and CDR2 SAAADI. V lost 2 bases and J lost 5, with 4 bases in between. CDR3 loop: CASSERDQPQHF. The CDR3 DNA follows: TGCGCCAGCAGTGAGCGGGATCAGCCCCAGCATTTT.

The chain uses TRBV11-2 and TRBJ2-1; 7 bases are a match to TRBD1. Germline V gene lookup returns CDR1 SGHAT and CDR2 FQNNGV. This CDR3 contains 13 residues. V lost 5 bases, J lost 5 bases, and 3 bases stayed unmatched. The CDR3 coding sequence is TGTGCCAGCAGCGTCGGGACAGACAATGAGCAGTTCTTC. This sequence encodes CASSVGTDNEQFF.

This clone has a handful of counts. The genes are TRBV5-1 and TRBJ2-2, with D unresolved. V was shortened by 0 bases and J by 2 bases, with 5 bases between the two germline ends. Germline V gene lookup returns CDR1 SGHRS and CDR2 YFSETQ. The CDR3 contains 14 residues. The CDR3 loop reads CASSLDLNTGELFF. For the CDR3, the DNA is TGCGCCAGCAGCTTGGACTTAAACACCGGGGAGCTGTTTTTT. Full variable domain (remainder filled in from reference TRBV5-1 and TRBJ2-2): KAGVTQTPRYLIKTRGQQVTLSCSPISGHRSVSWYQQTPGQGLQFLFEYFSETQRNKGNFPGRFSGRQFSNSRSEMNVSTLELGDSALYLCASSLDLNTGELFFGEGSRLTVL.

The gene calls are TRBV5-1 and TRBJ2-7; 11 positions match TRBD2. Germline loops: CDR1 SGHRS, CDR2 YFSETQ. The CDR3 consists of 16 residues. V was pared by 0 bases and J by 3 bases, with 5 bases of the junction left unmatched. CDR3 nucleotides: TGCGCCAGCAGCTTGGTACTAGCGGGAGAAGGCTACGAGCAGTACTTC. This gives the protein CASSLVLAGEGYEQYF.

The chain has TRBV7-9 and TRBJ2-4; 7 bases align to TRBD2. The CDR3 runs 12 residues. The V segment lost 9 bases and the J segment 8 bases; nucleotides outside the gene matches: 7. Germline V gene data show CDR1 as SEHNR and CDR2 as FQNEAQ (reference sequence). CDR3 nucleotides: TGTGCCAGTAACGCGGGGGATGACATTCAGTACTTC. Amino acid sequence: CASNAGDDIQYF.

Only a few counts were recorded for this clone. The chain joins TRBV2 to TRBJ1-5, with D tentatively TRBD1 (5 bases). This CDR3 spans 15 amino acids. Germline V gene lookup returns CDR1 SNHLY and CDR2 FYNNEI. Trimming cost V 6 bases and J 4 bases, with 16 bases left between them. The chain's CDR3 is CASSAVTVSNQPQHF. The CDR3 DNA is TGTGCCAGCAGCGCTGTGACAGTATCGAATCAGCCCCAGCATTTT.